The 20 T cell receptor beta chains listed next were all sequenced from one sample in a study of T cells in localized non-small cell lung cancer (dated by TCRdb to the early 2020s). The method was the immunoSEQ multiplex PCR assay. TCRdb re-hosts the immuneACCESS table, in-frame sequences only. Its copies lack some clones; in the studies checked, an unresolved V gene accounts for under half of them, and the cause for the rest is not known. Here the sample has about 43,000 clones; over 75% occur a single time. More than 9% of the sample rests with the top ten. This specimen consisted of PBMCs, obtained before any cancer treatment. These receptors came from a woman aged 35 to 70 with stage II lung adenocarcinoma.

As regards this clone: The sample has other DNA sequences that encode this CDR3 too. The CDR3 nucleotides are TGCGCCAGCAGCTTGGGCGGGAGGACAGATACGCAGTATTTT. Protein: CASSLGGRTDTQYF. The rearrangement links TRBV5-1 to TRBJ2-3, with TRBD2 matching over 8 bases. Germline trimming cut 0 bases from V and 3 bases from J; bases unmatched to any gene: 0. The CDR3 contains 14 residues. The germline V gene has CDR1 SGHRS and CDR2 YFSETQ.

Only one count was recorded for this clone. The CDR3 bases are TGTGCCAGCAGCTTAGATCCGGGATGGTACGAGCAGTACTTC. Protein sequence: CASSLDPGWYEQYF. This chain connects TRBV7-3 to TRBJ2-7; perhaps TRBD2 as D (5 bases). Trimming cost V 2 bases and J 4 bases, with 12 bases left between them. CDR3 length: 14 residues. From germline, CDR1 is SGHTA and CDR2 FQGTGA.

This rearrangement joins TRBV19 to TRBJ1-5; a weak D match, TRBD1 (5 bases). Trimming took 7 bases from V and 10 from J, leaving 23 bases between them. This CDR3 is built from 15 residues. Germline-derived CDR1 and CDR2 are LNHDA and SQIVND (reference sequence). CDR3 nucleotide sequence: TGTGCCAGTAATGAGGGGAGGGGCCCGGGGGAACCCCAGCATTTT. Translation gives CASNEGRGPGEPQHF.

The CDR3 loop reads CSVDLAGGLEQFF. The CDR3 DNA is TGCAGCGTCGATTTAGCGGGGGGGTTGGAGCAGTTCTTC. V is TRBV29-1 and J is TRBJ2-1; TRBD2 aligns across 11 bases. The germline V gene has CDR1 SQVTM and CDR2 ANQGSEA. This CDR3 spans 13 amino acids. Germline trimming cut 6 bases from V and 10 bases from J; bases unmatched to any gene: 8.

This chain uses TRBV5-1 with TRBJ1-2, with D perhaps TRBD1 (6 bases). The CDR3 is made up of 16 amino acids. Per germline, CDR1 SGHRS and CDR2 YFSETQ. Trimming shortened V by 4 bases and J by 0 bases, and 16 bases separated the two germline ends. CDR3 protein: CASSRRGTSTNYGYTF. The CDR3 region has the DNA TGCGCCAGCAGCCGCCGAGGGACATCAACTAACTATGGCTACACCTTC. Full variable domain (rest looked up from reference TRBV5-1 and TRBJ1-2): KAGVTQTPRYLIKTRGQQVTLSCSPISGHRSVSWYQQTPGQGLQFLFEYFSETQRNKGNFPGRFSGRQFSNSRSEMNVSTLELGDSALYLCASSRRGTSTNYGYTFGSGTRLTVV.

J is TRBJ1-1 and V is TRBV29-1; D gene unclear. The ends were cut back, 2 bases at V and 3 bases at J, with 4 bases in the middle. Germline V gives CDR1 SQVTM, CDR2 ANQGSEA. The CDR3 consists of 11 residues. Here the CDR3 DNA reads TGCAGCGTTGAAAGGGACACTGAAGCTTTCTTT. Translating gives CSVERDTEAFF.

The rearrangement joins TRBV5-5 to TRBJ2-7, with D unresolved. This CDR3 is 14 amino acids long. The germline gives CDR1 SGHKS, CDR2 YYEKEE (reference sequence). Between the trimmed V and J ends, which lost 4 bases and 5 bases, there was a span of 16 bases. CDR3 sequence reads: CASSTRTGRDEQYF. In nucleotides, the CDR3 is TGTGCCAGCAGCACCCGGACGGGTAGGGACGAGCAGTACTTC. The variable domain in full, completed from reference TRBV5-5 and TRBJ2-7, reads DAGVTQSPTHLIKTRGQQVTLRCSPISGHKSVSWYQQVLGQGPQFIFQYYEKEERGRGNFPDRFSARQFPNYSSELNVNALLLGDSALYLCASSTRTGRDEQYFGPGTRLTVT.

The chain combines TRBV2 with TRBJ1-5; D unresolved. V lost 3 bases to trimming and J lost 1 base, with 7 bases between them. Per germline, CDR1 SNHLY and CDR2 FYNNEI. This CDR3 is built from 14 residues. This chain's CDR3 is CASSDRSSNQPQHF. The CDR3 DNA reads TGTGCCAGCAGTGACAGGTCGAGCAATCAGCCCCAGCATTTT.

The rearrangement uses TRBV29-1 and TRBJ1-1; TRBD1 matches at 7 bases. This CDR3 comprises 14 residues. Germline assignment: CDR1 SQVTM and CDR2 ANQGSEA. Trimming at V came to 5 bases and at J to 3 bases, leaving 9 bases not matched to a gene. The CDR3: CSVTDRAGDTEAFF. The CDR3 DNA is TGCAGCGTTACCGACAGGGCAGGGGACACTGAAGCTTTCTTT.

V is TRBV5-1 and J is TRBJ2-1; D call uncertain. The CDR3 totals 12 residues. Germline values: CDR1 SGHRS, CDR2 YFSETQ. Between the trimmed V and J ends, which lost 0 bases and 4 bases, there was a span of 2 bases. CDR3 sequence (DNA): TGCGCCAGCAGCTTGGTTTACAATGAGCAGTTCTTC. This gives the protein CASSLVYNEQFF. The full variable domain, rest sourced from reference TRBV5-1 and TRBJ2-1, is KAGVTQTPRYLIKTRGQQVTLSCSPISGHRSVSWYQQTPGQGLQFLFEYFSETQRNKGNFPGRFSGRQFSNSRSEMNVSTLELGDSALYLCASSLVYNEQFFGPGTRLTVL.

The chain joins TRBV28 to TRBJ2-2, with 8 bases fitting TRBD1. V trimming: 6 bases; J trimming: 4 bases; junction bases outside the gene matches: 10. The CDR3 has 16 amino acids. Germline values: CDR1 MDHEN, CDR2 SYDVKM. The CDR3: CASRYRGATGTGELFF. CDR3 nucleotide sequence: TGTGCCAGCAGGTACAGGGGGGCTACAGGCACCGGGGAGCTGTTTTTT.

The gene calls are TRBV6-1 and TRBJ1-2; TRBD1 might be the D (5 bases). Trimming removed 2 bases from V and 2 bases from J, with 9 bases in between. The CDR3 totals 14 residues. CDR1 MNHNS and CDR2 SASEGT come from the germline V gene. The CDR3 region has the DNA TGTGCCAGCAGTGAAACGCCAGGGAACTATGGCTACACCTTC. It is translated as CASSETPGNYGYTF.

This chain connects TRBV10-1 to TRBJ2-3; D is uncertain. In germline, CDR1 is WNHNN, CDR2 SYGVQD (reference sequence). There are 13 residues in the CDR3. The V gene lost 3 bases and the J gene lost 1 base, with 5 bases spanning the gap. CDR3 residues: CASSDGGTDTQYF. CDR3 coding DNA: TGCGCCAGCAGTGATGGGGGCACAGATACGCAGTATTTT.

The DNA of the CDR3 is TGTGCCAGCACCACGACCGGGACTAGCGCGCAAGAGACCCAGTACTTC. Translation: CASTTTGTSAQETQYF. The chain uses TRBV9 and TRBJ2-5; 10 bases agree with TRBD2. This CDR3 has 16 residues. The germline CDR1 and CDR2 sequences are SGDLS and YYNGEE. V lost 6 bases and J lost 2; bases outside the gene matches: 10.

The DNA for the CDR3 is TGCGCCAGCAGCCAAGGGGTGGTCGGACAGGGGGCCACAGCTAACTATGGCTACACCTTC. Translation gives CASSQGVVGQGATANYGYTF. The V and J genes are TRBV4-1 and TRBJ1-2; 11 nucleotides match TRBD1. V lost 1 base, J lost 0 bases, and 13 bases stayed unmatched. The CDR3 covers 20 residues. Germline V gene data show CDR1 as MGHRA and CDR2 as YSYEKL.

The gene calls are TRBV6-1 and TRBJ1-1; TRBD1 might be the D (5 bases). CDR3 length: 13 amino acids. Trimming took off 7 bases at V and 2 bases at J, with 11 bases between the two ends. Germline lookup yields CDR1 MNHNS and CDR2 SASEGT. Here the CDR3 DNA reads TGTGCCAGCACAGGGTTCAGAAACACTGAAGCTTTCTTT. Translated, it gives CASTGFRNTEAFF.

The chain carries TRBV19 and TRBJ1-6, with 10 bases aligning to TRBD1. J was trimmed by 8 bases and V by 0 bases; bases with no gene match: 4. The CDR3 runs 16 residues. Per germline, CDR1 LNHDA and CDR2 SQIVND (reference sequence). The CDR3 sequence is CASSIEPGQGYSPLHF. Written as DNA, the CDR3 is TGTGCCAGTAGTATAGAACCGGGACAGGGGTATTCACCCCTCCACTTT.

This clone occurred a few times. The V gene is TRBV7-9, the J gene TRBJ1-2; D is unresolved. Germline CDR1 reads SEHNR; CDR2 reads FQNEAQ (reference sequence). The germline V and J ends were trimmed by 0 bases and 5 bases, with 10 bases remaining between them. This CDR3 is 14 amino acids long. The CDR3 coding sequence is TGTGCCAGCAGCTTAGCAGTTCCCACTTATGGCTACACCTTC. Its protein product is CASSLAVPTYGYTF.

The chain is built from TRBV4-1 and TRBJ2-3; 8 bases agree with TRBD1. There are 15 residues in the CDR3. Germline V gene lookup returns CDR1 MGHRA and CDR2 YSYEKL. V shed 6 bases and J 4 bases; nucleotides not matched to a gene: 9. The CDR3 loop reads CASSLGQGGADTQYF. The CDR3 DNA is TGCGCCAGCAGTCTAGGACAGGGCGGCGCAGATACGCAGTATTTT.

The V gene is TRBV9, the J gene TRBJ2-7; the D call may be TRBD1 or TRBD2 (7 bases each). The V gene lost 0 bases and the J gene lost 2 bases, with 12 bases spanning the gap. This CDR3 is 15 amino acids long. Germline values: CDR1 SGDLS, CDR2 YYNGEE. The CDR3 region is CASSVGQGGTYEQYF. CDR3 in DNA: TGTGCCAGCAGCGTAGGTCAGGGGGGGACCTACGAGCAGTACTTC. Filled out from reference TRBV9 and TRBJ2-7, the complete variable domain reads DSGVTQTPKHLITATGQRVTLRCSPRSGDLSVYWYQQSLDQGLQFLIQYYNGEERAKGNILERFSAQQFPDLHSELNLSSLELGDSALYFCASSVGQGGTYEQYFGPGTRLTVT.